This T cell receptor beta chain was sequenced during a study of T cell responses to AZD1222 COVID-19 vaccine. Whole-study results and caveats: Repertoire collection took place solely once the T cell response had peaked. Across spike, vaccine-associated CD4 TCRs were found, dominant at 160-218 and 743-854. Possibly, clonal diversity was underestimated; donors were largely white British and included more females.

Method: immunoSEQ multiplex PCR; TCRdb's copy keeps in-frame clones and lacks some. The repertoire holds some 92,000 clones, with about 93% as singletons. Note on this clone: Its target is unknown.

Trimming took 3 bases from V and 5 from J, leaving 9 bases between them. The CDR3 extends over 13 amino acids. CDR1 is KGHSH and CDR2 is LQKENI in the germline V gene. Sample: peripheral blood, taken on day 0 of MenACWY control vaccination. This receptor was identified in an adult in good health. The rearrangement joins TRBV18 to TRBJ2-3, with unresolved D. As DNA, the CDR3 is TGTGCCAGCTCACCCCTAGTAGGAGATACGCAGTATTTT. Its protein is CASSPLVGDTQYF.